The next 19 T cell receptor beta chains were all read from a single sample in a study of CD8+CD57+ T cells in acquired aplastic anemia. Genomic DNA templated the TCR beta VDJ and CDR3 profiling. TCRdb independently ran MiXCR on the reads; one entry per CDR3 protein. The sample gives under 250,000 distinct CDR3 sequences, roughly half of which show up once; 7.8% is in the top ten. All sequencing subjects had displayed CD8+CD57+ cell expansion on flow cytometry. The sample was sorted CD4+, CD8+, or CD8+CD57+ T cells (not recorded which) from PBMCs. Receptors originate from a human donor with aplastic anemia.

The chain recombines TRBV7-2 with TRBJ2-1, with D tentatively TRBD1 (5 bases). Trimming cost V 6 bases and J 5 bases, with 14 bases left between them. Per the germline V gene, CDR1 is SGHTA and CDR2 is FQGNSA. The CDR3 has 14 residues. CDR3: CASSLTTGHNEQFF. The CDR3, as DNA: TGTGCCAGCAGTCTAACTACAGGTCACAATGAGCAGTTCTTC. The full variable domain, in which reference TRBV7-2 and TRBJ2-1 provide the parts outside the CDR3, is GAGVSQSPSNKVTEKGKDVELRCDPISGHTALYWYRQSLGQGLEFLIYFQGNSAPDKSGLPSDRFSAERTGGSVSTLTIQRTQQEDSAVYLCASSLTTGHNEQFFGPGTRLTVL.

This clonotype has a handful of counts. The chain has TRBV11-2 and TRBJ2-4, with 15 bases fitting TRBD2. Germline-derived CDR1 and CDR2 are SGHAT and FQNNGV. The CDR3 totals 16 residues. After removal of 6 bases from V and 6 bases from J, the junction contained 6 bases not matched to a gene. As DNA, the CDR3 is TGTGCCAGCAGACAAATGGGACTAGCGGGAGGAAACATTCAGTACTTC. The encoded protein is CASRQMGLAGGNIQYF.

The gene calls are TRBV5-5 and TRBJ2-3; 7 positions match TRBD1. Germline V gene sequence: CDR1 SGHKS, CDR2 YYEKEE (reference sequence). The CDR3 loop spans 15 amino acids. The V gene end was trimmed by 0 bases and the J gene end by 5 bases; junction bases not matched to a gene: 6. The DNA for the CDR3 is TGTGCCAGCAGCTTGGACAGGGGAACACGAGATACGCAGTATTTT. Encoded protein: CASSLDRGTRDTQYF.

This clonotype turned up a few times. The chain carries TRBV5-4 and TRBJ1-6; TRBD1 matches 7 bases. The CDR3 covers 15 residues. Germline V gene sequence: CDR1 SGHNT, CDR2 YYREEE (reference sequence). Losses at the gene ends were 4 bases for V and 6 bases for J; bases not matched to a gene: 7. The CDR3 protein is CASSLGTDSNSPLHF. In DNA, the CDR3 is TGTGCCAGCAGCCTGGGGACAGATTCTAATTCACCCCTCCACTTT. The variable domain in full, with the rest retrieved from reference TRBV5-4 and TRBJ1-6, is ETGVTQSPTHLIKTRGQQVTLRCSSQSGHNTVSWYQQALGQGPQFIFQYYREEENGRGNFPPRFSGLQFPNYSSELNVNALELDDSALYLCASSLGTDSNSPLHFGNGTRLTVT.

The chain uses TRBV7-9 and TRBJ2-5, with TRBD1 identical over 7 bases. CDR1 is SEHNR and CDR2 is FQNEAQ in the germline V gene (reference sequence). The V segment lost 4 bases and the J segment 2 bases; nucleotides outside the gene matches: 7. CDR3 size: 15 residues. DNA of the CDR3: TGTGCCAGCAGCTCCCGACAGGGTTGGCAAGAGACCCAGTACTTC. The encoded protein is CASSSRQGWQETQYF. Full variable domain (missing parts from reference TRBV7-9 and TRBJ2-5): DTGVSQNPRHKITKRGQNVTFRCDPISEHNRLYWYRQTLGQGPEFLTYFQNEAQLEKSRLLSDRFSAERPKGSFSTLEIQRTEQGDSAMYLCASSSRQGWQETQYFGPGTRLLVL.

This clonotype was found many times. The chain combines TRBV4-1 with TRBJ2-7, with no clear D. Deletions cut 4 bases from V and 5 bases from J, with 12 bases between. CDR3 size: 13 residues. Germline CDR1 and CDR2: MGHRA and YSYEKL. CDR3 coding DNA: TGCGCCAGCAGCCGCAACGTCAGGAACGAGCAGTACTTC. Amino acids: CASSRNVRNEQYF.

This clonotype has at least ten counts. This CDR3 is CASSLNTEAFF. The DNA of the CDR3 is TGTGCCAGCAGCCTGAACACTGAAGCTTTCTTT. This chain uses TRBV7-9 with TRBJ1-1, with no clear D. Germline loops: CDR1 SEHNR, CDR2 FQNEAQ (reference sequence). V shed 5 bases and J shed 0 bases, with 1 base lying between them. The CDR3 contains 11 residues.

V usage is TRBV19 and J usage is TRBJ2-3; D is perhaps TRBD2 (6 bases). This CDR3 contains 15 residues. Trimming took off 2 bases at V and 6 bases at J, with 15 bases between the two ends. Per germline, CDR1 LNHDA and CDR2 SQIVND (reference sequence). The chain's CDR3 is CASSIRGLPGDTQYF. CDR3 coding DNA: TGTGCCAGTAGTATAAGGGGACTCCCCGGGGATACGCAGTATTTT.

The sample holds a few counts of this clonotype. V gene TRBV29-1 combines with J gene TRBJ2-7; the match to TRBD2 covers 12 bases. The germline gives CDR1 SQVTM, CDR2 ANQGSEA. CDR3 length: 14 residues. With V trimmed by 3 bases and J by 2 bases, 2 bases remained unmatched. The CDR3 reads CSVDGLAGTYEQYF. Written as DNA, the CDR3 is TGCAGCGTTGATGGACTAGCGGGGACCTACGAGCAGTACTTC.

The chain recombines TRBV20-1 with TRBJ1-1, with D possibly TRBD1 on 5 matching bases. V was shortened by 0 bases and J by 3 bases, with 14 bases between the two germline ends. Germline V gene data show CDR1 as DFQATT and CDR2 as SNEGSKA (reference sequence). The length of the CDR3 is 15 residues. CDR3: CSARDPAGSDTEAFF. The CDR3 nucleotides read TGCAGTGCTAGAGATCCGGCAGGGAGCGACACTGAAGCTTTCTTT.

A word on this clonotype: The junction differs from germline at one of its ends, possibly a read error. This chain links TRBV7-6 with TRBJ2-1, with 11 bases identical to TRBD2. The CDR3 is 14 residues long. Germline V gene data show CDR1 as SGHVS and CDR2 as FNYEAQ. The CDR3 loop reads CASQTSGGYHERFF. The CDR3 DNA reads as TGTGCCAGCCAAACTAGCGGGGGATACCACGAGCGGTTCTTC.

This clonotype was seen ten or more times. The J gene is TRBJ1-1, the V gene TRBV7-9; D is undetermined. The V end was cut by 5 bases, the J end by 4 bases, with 14 bases between. CDR1 is SEHNR and CDR2 is FQNEAQ in the germline V gene (reference sequence). CDR3 size: 14 residues. The CDR3 DNA follows: TGTGCCAGCAGCCTACCAAATATGGGCACTGAAGCTTTCTTT. The encoded protein is CASSLPNMGTEAFF.

Worth noting for this clonotype: A read error is likely, as this CDR3 ends without the conserved phenylalanine or tryptophan. It is unclear where the CDR3 begins or ends on the DNA, so no DNA is shown, and the CDR3 is as TCRdb lists it. The rearrangement joins TRBV20-1 to TRBJ2-2; no check of the table's D call, TRBD1, against the DNA was made. Ends included, the CDR3 has 14 residues. Germline CDR1 and CDR2: DFQATT and SNEGSKA (reference sequence). The CDR3: CSARGPGEHRGAVV.

The sample holds a few counts of this clonotype. A single base separates this from a much larger clone, so it may be a read error. The chain links TRBV7-9 to TRBJ1-1; D unclear. The CDR3 consists of 12 residues. The germline gives CDR1 SEHNR, CDR2 FQNEAQ (reference sequence). V lost 6 bases and J lost 7, with 12 bases in between. The CDR3 DNA reads as TGTGCCAGCAGGTACCGGGGTCGTGAAGCTTTCTTT. Translation: CASRYRGREAFF.

The chain employs TRBV2 and TRBJ2-3, with D possibly TRBD2 on 7 matching bases. V was trimmed by 5 bases and J by 2 bases, leaving 14 bases between them. The CDR3 is made up of 15 amino acids. Germline assignment: CDR1 SNHLY and CDR2 FYNNEI. The chain's CDR3 is CASSRRGGNTDTQYF. The CDR3 DNA reads as TGTGCCAGCAGTAGGAGGGGGGGAAACACAGATACGCAGTATTTT. Using reference TRBV2 and TRBJ2-3 for the parts outside the CDR3, the full variable domain is EPEVTQTPSHQVTQMGQEVILRCVPISNHLYFYWYRQILGQKVEFLVSFYNNEISEKSEIFDDQFSVERPDGSNFTLKIRSTKLEDSAMYFCASSRRGGNTDTQYFGPGTRLTVL.

This clonotype appeared a few times. The V call is TRBV7-8, the J call TRBJ1-5; D is uncertain. Between the trimmed V and J ends, which lost 5 bases and 2 bases, there was a span of 10 bases. Germline V CDR1 and CDR2: SGHVS, FQNEAQ. The CDR3 contains 14 residues. CDR3: CASSPGLGNQPQHF. Here the CDR3 DNA reads TGTGCCAGCAGCCCTGGACTGGGCAATCAGCCCCAGCATTTT. The variable domain in full, completed from reference TRBV7-8 and TRBJ1-5, reads GAGVSQSPRYKVAKRGQDVALRCDPISGHVSLFWYQQALGQGPEFLTYFQNEAQLDKSGLPSDRFFAERPEGSVSTLKIQRTQQEDSAVYLCASSPGLGNQPQHFGDGTRLSIL.

This clonotype was detected a few times. The CDR3 sequence is CSARPQREGLKDTQYF. DNA of the CDR3: TGCAGTGCTCGCCCCCAGCGGGAGGGCCTAAAAGATACGCAGTATTTT. This rearrangement joins TRBV20-1 to TRBJ2-3; 10 nucleotides agree with TRBD2. J gave up 5 bases and V 5 bases, and 13 bases lay outside the gene matches. Per the germline V gene, CDR1 is DFQATT and CDR2 is SNEGSKA (reference sequence). The CDR3 sequence is 16 residues long.

This chain joins TRBV4-1 and TRBJ2-5; 7 bases are a match to TRBD1. Germline V gene data show CDR1 as MGHRA and CDR2 as YSYEKL. J lost 6 bases, V lost 4 bases, and 14 bases had no gene match. The CDR3 runs to 16 residues. CDR3 amino acids: CASSPEGAAGMKTQYF. CDR3 coding DNA: TGCGCCAGCAGCCCTGAGGGGGCGGCCGGGATGAAGACCCAGTACTTC.

The chain joins TRBV9 to TRBJ1-4; D gene unclear. CDR3 length: 14 amino acids. Trimming cost V 3 bases and J 4 bases, with 10 bases left between them. Germline V CDR1 and CDR2: SGDLS, YYNGEE. CDR3 amino acids: CASSAWAGNEKLFF. The CDR3 DNA follows: TGTGCCAGCAGCGCCTGGGCCGGTAATGAAAAACTGTTTTTT.